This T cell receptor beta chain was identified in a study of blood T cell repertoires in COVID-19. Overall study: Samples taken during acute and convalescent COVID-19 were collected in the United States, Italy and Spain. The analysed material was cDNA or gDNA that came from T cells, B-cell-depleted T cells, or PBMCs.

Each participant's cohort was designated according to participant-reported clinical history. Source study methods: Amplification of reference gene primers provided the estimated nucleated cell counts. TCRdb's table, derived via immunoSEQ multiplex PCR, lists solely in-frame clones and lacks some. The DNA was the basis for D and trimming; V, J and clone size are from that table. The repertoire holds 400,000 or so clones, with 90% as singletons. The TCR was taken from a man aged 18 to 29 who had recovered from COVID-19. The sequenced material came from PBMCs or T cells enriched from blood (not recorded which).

The CDR3 nucleotides are TGTGCCAGCTCTTCACAGCAGAACACTGAAGCTTTCTTT. It specifies CASSSQQNTEAFF. The chain links TRBV18 to TRBJ1-1, with no clear D. CDR1 KGHSH and CDR2 LQKENI come from the germline V gene. V lost 6 bases to trimming and J lost 1 base, with 9 bases between them. The CDR3 is made up of 13 amino acids.